This TCR beta chain originates from a study of T cell changes during pregnancy in multiple sclerosis. Germline CDR1 and CDR2: GTSNPN and SVGIG (reference sequence). The CDR3 loop spans 11 amino acids. The V end was cut by 4 bases, the J end by 11 bases, with 13 bases between. Assay used: immunoSEQ multiplex PCR; TCRdb lists only in-frame clones, some missing. Of around 130,000 clones in the sample, 80% to 95% were seen once. This clonotype originated in a female donor with multiple sclerosis, enrolled in a pregnancy study. The rearrangement uses TRBV30 and TRBJ2-3; possibly TRBD1 for D (5 bases). The source material was peripheral blood, sampled before pregnancy. DNA for the CDR3: TGTGCCTGGACTTGGGGCGAAAAGCAGTATTTT. This translates into CAWTWGEKQYF.